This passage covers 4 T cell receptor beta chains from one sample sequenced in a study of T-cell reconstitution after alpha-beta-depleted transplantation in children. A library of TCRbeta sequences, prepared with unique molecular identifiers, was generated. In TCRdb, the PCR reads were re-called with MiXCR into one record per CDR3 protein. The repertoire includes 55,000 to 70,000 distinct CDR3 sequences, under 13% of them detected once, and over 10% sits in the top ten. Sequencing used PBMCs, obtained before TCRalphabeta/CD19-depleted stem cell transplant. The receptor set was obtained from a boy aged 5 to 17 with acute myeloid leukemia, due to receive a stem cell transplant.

In DNA form, the CDR3 reads TGTGCCAGCAGCTTGGTCCTACTGACAGCGAACACTGAAGCTTTCTTT. It is translated as CASSLVLLTANTEAFF. The chain links TRBV5-4 to TRBJ1-1; D might be TRBD1 (5 bases). Germline-derived CDR1 and CDR2 are SGHNT and YYREEE (reference sequence). CDR3 size: 16 residues. Trimming cost V 0 bases and J 1 base, with 13 bases left between them.

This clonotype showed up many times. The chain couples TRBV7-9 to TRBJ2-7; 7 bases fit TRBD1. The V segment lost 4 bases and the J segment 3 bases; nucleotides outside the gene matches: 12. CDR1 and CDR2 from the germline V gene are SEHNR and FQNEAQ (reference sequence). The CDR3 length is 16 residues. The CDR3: CASSYPGQSLDYEQYF. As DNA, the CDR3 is TGTGCCAGCAGCTACCCGGGACAGAGCCTAGACTACGAGCAGTACTTC.

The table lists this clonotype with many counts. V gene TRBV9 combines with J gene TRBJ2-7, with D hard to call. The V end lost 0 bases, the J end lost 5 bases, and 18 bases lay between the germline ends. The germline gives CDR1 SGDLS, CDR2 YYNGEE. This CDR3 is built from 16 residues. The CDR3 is CASSVDGSGVSHEQYF. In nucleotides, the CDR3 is TGTGCCAGCAGCGTAGATGGTTCGGGCGTTTCCCACGAGCAGTACTTC.

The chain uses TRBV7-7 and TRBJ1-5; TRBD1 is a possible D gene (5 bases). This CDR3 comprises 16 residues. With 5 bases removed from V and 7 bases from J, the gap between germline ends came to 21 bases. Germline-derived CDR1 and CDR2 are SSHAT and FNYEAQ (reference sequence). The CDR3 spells CASSRRPGGGYQPQHF. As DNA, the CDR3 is TGTGCCAGCAGCCGCAGGCCCGGGGGGGGATACCAGCCCCAGCATTTT.